These 15 T cell receptor beta chains were sequenced from one sample in a study of T cells in Graves' hyperthyroidism and ophthalmopathy. The investigators amplified TCR beta CDR3 regions from RNA transcripts. An initial round of RT-PCR targeting the TCR CDR3 relied on the HTBI primer set. MiXCR, applied by TCRdb to the multiplex PCR reads, yields one record per CDR3 protein. The sample holds more than 300,000 distinct CDR3 sequences; about 18% are singletons and the top ten take 40%. Sequencing used blood. Every receptor here comes from a man younger than 30 with Graves' ophthalmopathy.

This clonotype was counted at least ten times. The chain couples TRBV5-6 to TRBJ1-2; D not certain. The V gene lost 0 bases and the J gene lost 5 bases, with 5 bases spanning the gap. The CDR3 has 12 residues. The V gene's germline CDR1 is SGHDT and CDR2 YYEEEE. This chain's CDR3 is CASSLEDYGYTF. For the CDR3, the DNA is TGTGCCAGCAGCTTGGAGGATTATGGCTACACCTTC.

The chain carries TRBV5-1 and TRBJ1-2; 7 nucleotides match TRBD1. V trimming: 0 bases; J trimming: 7 bases; junction bases outside the gene matches: 6. The CDR3 totals 14 residues. Looked up from germline, CDR1 is SGHRS and CDR2 is YFSETQ. The chain's CDR3 is CASSLVTGEGGYTF. For the CDR3, the DNA is TGCGCCAGCAGCTTGGTTACAGGGGAGGGTGGCTACACCTTC.

This clonotype was counted at least ten times. The J gene is TRBJ2-5, the V gene TRBV7-2; D call uncertain. Looked up from germline, CDR1 is SGHTA and CDR2 is FQGNSA. Trimming took off 2 bases at V and 1 base at J, with 8 bases between the two ends. The CDR3 covers 14 residues. Written as DNA, the CDR3 is TGTGCCAGCAGCTTACCCCATACCCAAGAGACCCAGTACTTC. Protein product: CASSLPHTQETQYF.

This clonotype was recorded at least ten times. This chain uses TRBV24-1 with TRBJ2-7; TRBD2 matches at 7 bases. CDR3 length: 16 residues. The ends lost 5 bases at V and 5 bases at J; junction bases unmatched: 14. Germline CDR1 KGHDR, CDR2 SFDVKD. The CDR3 loop reads CATSGSGTHRGDEQYF. In nucleotides, the CDR3 is TGTGCCACCAGTGGCTCCGGGACCCACCGGGGGGACGAGCAGTACTTC.

This clonotype occurred many times. The CDR3 protein is CASSYSAGVGEKLFF. In DNA form, the CDR3 reads TGTGCCAGCAGTTACTCGGCGGGTGTGGGGGAAAAACTGTTTTTT. The chain combines TRBV6-5 with TRBJ1-4; no clear D. Germline loops: CDR1 MNHEY, CDR2 SVGAGI. The ends were cut back, 0 bases at V and 8 bases at J, with 13 bases in the middle. The CDR3 has 15 amino acids.

This chain links TRBV18 with TRBJ1-3, with unresolved D. CDR3 length: 16 amino acids. Germline V gene data show CDR1 as KGHSH and CDR2 as LQKENI. Trimming removed 1 base from V and 0 bases from J, with 10 bases in between. Here the CDR3 DNA reads TGTGCCAGCTCACCACGAAGAGAAGTCTCTGGAAACACCATATATTTT. Encoded protein: CASSPRREVSGNTIYF.

This chain joins TRBV19 and TRBJ2-1; perhaps TRBD1 as D (6 bases). Looked up from germline, CDR1 is LNHDA and CDR2 is SQIVND (reference sequence). CDR3 length: 12 amino acids. Trimming took off 11 bases at V and 9 bases at J, with 17 bases between the two ends. CDR3 in DNA: TGTGCCGCAGGGGTCCCGGAGGCTGAGCAGTTCTTC. Translation gives CAAGVPEAEQFF.

The chain recombines TRBV5-4 with TRBJ2-7; TRBD1 aligns across 9 bases. J lost 3 bases, V lost 4 bases, and 14 bases had no gene match. The length of the CDR3 is 17 residues. Germline CDR1 is SGHNT and CDR2 is YYREEE (reference sequence). This CDR3 is CASSGTGGGAGFYEQYF. The CDR3 DNA reads TGTGCCAGCAGCGGAACAGGGGGCGGCGCGGGATTCTACGAGCAGTACTTC.

In the case of this clonotype: With a much larger clone just one base away, this may be a read error. This chain connects TRBV3-1 to TRBJ1-5; D gene uncertain. This CDR3 is built from 15 residues. Germline V gene lookup returns CDR1 LGHDT and CDR2 YNNKEL (reference sequence). The CDR3: CAGSQNDVINQPQHF. Here the CDR3 DNA reads TGTGCCGGCAGCCAAAACGACGTGATCAATCAGCCCCAGCATTTT.

This clonotype was recorded at least ten times. This rearrangement joins TRBV12-3 or TRBV12-4 to TRBJ1-2; no clear D gene. The length of the CDR3 is 14 residues. The V gene lost 5 bases and the J gene lost 2 bases, with 12 bases spanning the gap. The CDR3: CASSGGRGNYGYTF. DNA for the CDR3: TGTGCCAGCAGTGGAGGGCGGGGAAACTATGGCTACACCTTC.

V gene TRBV29-1 combines with J gene TRBJ2-7, with D perhaps being TRBD1 or TRBD2 (5 bases each). Germline CDR1 SQVTM, CDR2 ANQGSEA. Trimming left V 3 bases short and J 3 bases short, with 15 bases between. The CDR3 spans 14 residues. CDR3 protein: CSVEGRGRSYEQYF. CDR3 coding DNA: TGCAGCGTTGAGGGACGGGGTAGGAGCTACGAGCAGTACTTC.

This clonotype was counted ten times or more. The V call is TRBV3-1, the J call TRBJ2-7; no clear D. V was clipped by 2 bases and J by 4 bases, with 6 bases between them. Per germline, CDR1 LGHDT and CDR2 YNNKEL (reference sequence). This CDR3 contains 12 residues. For the CDR3, the DNA is TGTGCCAGCAGCCAATCGGAATACGAGCAGTACTTC. Residues: CASSQSEYEQYF.

The chain has TRBV27 and TRBJ2-7; D gene uncertain. The CDR3 is made up of 14 amino acids. The V gene lost 3 bases and the J gene lost 5 bases, with 14 bases spanning the gap. Germline V gives CDR1 MNHEY, CDR2 SMNVEV (reference sequence). The CDR3 coding sequence is TGTGCCAGCAGTTTCGCAGGCCGCGCAGACGAGCAGTACTTC. Translation gives CASSFAGRADEQYF.

Many counts were recorded for this clonotype. The chain recombines TRBV18 with TRBJ2-1; 7 bases agree with TRBD1. J was trimmed by 9 bases and V by 3 bases; bases with no gene match: 5. Germline V lookup: CDR1 KGHSH, CDR2 LQKENI. The CDR3 is 13 residues long. The CDR3, as DNA: TGTGCCAGCTCACCTACCCGGGACAGTGAGCAGTTCTTC. This gives the protein CASSPTRDSEQFF.

This clonotype was seen only a few times. The chain uses TRBV4-1 and TRBJ2-2; possibly TRBD2 for D (5 bases). The V gene lost 0 bases and the J gene lost 6 bases, with 8 bases spanning the gap. The CDR3 sequence is 14 residues long. Looked up from germline, CDR1 is MGHRA and CDR2 is YSYEKL. The CDR3 DNA sequence: TGCGCCAGCAGCCAAGAGGGAGTTCCCGGGGAGCTGTTTTTT. It is translated as CASSQEGVPGELFF.